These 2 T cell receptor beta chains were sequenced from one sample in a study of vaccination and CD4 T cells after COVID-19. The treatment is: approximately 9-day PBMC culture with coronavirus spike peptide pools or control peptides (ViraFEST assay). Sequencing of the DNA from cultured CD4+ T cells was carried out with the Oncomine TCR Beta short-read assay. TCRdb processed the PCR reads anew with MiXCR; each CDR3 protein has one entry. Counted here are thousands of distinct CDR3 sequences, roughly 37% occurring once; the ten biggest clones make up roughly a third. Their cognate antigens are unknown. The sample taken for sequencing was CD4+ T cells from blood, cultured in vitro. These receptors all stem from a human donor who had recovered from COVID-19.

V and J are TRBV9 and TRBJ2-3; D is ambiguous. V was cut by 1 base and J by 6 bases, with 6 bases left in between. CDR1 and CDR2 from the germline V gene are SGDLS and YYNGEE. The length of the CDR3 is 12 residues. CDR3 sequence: CASSVFTDTQYF. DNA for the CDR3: TGTGCCAGCAGCGTATTTACGGATACGCAGTATTTT.

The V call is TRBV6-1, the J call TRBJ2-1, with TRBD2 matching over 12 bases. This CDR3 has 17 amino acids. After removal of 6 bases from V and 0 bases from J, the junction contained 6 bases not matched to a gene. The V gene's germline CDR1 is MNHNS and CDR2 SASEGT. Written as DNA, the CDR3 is TGTGCCAGCAGCAAACTAGCGGGGGGTCCCTCCTACAATGAGCAGTTCTTC. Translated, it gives CASSKLAGGPSYNEQFF.